The T cell receptor (beta chain) described here comes from a study of cytomegalovirus exposure and HLA in healthy donors. The ends lost 5 bases at V and 1 base at J; junction bases unmatched: 7. CDR1 is SGHRS, CDR2 YFSETQ, per germline. This CDR3 comprises 16 residues. The PCR contained 60 Vbeta and 13 Jbeta primers. The method was immunoSEQ multiplex PCR; TCRdb's version includes in-frame clones alone and lacks a portion of them. Among approximately 110,000 clones, approximately 78% were seen once, and the ten largest hold approximately 3.9%. Sequenced: PBMCs. The chain links TRBV5-1 to TRBJ2-3; 10 positions agree with TRBD2. The source of this sequence is a man in his forties in good health and CMV-seronegative. The CDR3, as DNA: TGCGCCAGCAGTACCGGGACTAGCGCTGGCACAGATACGCAGTATTTT. This encodes CASSTGTSAGTDTQYF.